This entry lists 28 T cell receptor beta chains sequenced from one sample in a study of blood T cell repertoires in COVID-19. Assay used: immunoSEQ multiplex PCR; TCRdb lists only in-frame clones, some missing. The table lists about 150,000 clones, around nine tenths of them singletons, with more than 5% in the top ten. Sequencing was carried out using peripheral blood. The receptors stem from a human donor in a cohort sampled during active COVID-19.

This clone showed up just once. The chain links TRBV9 to TRBJ1-1; no definite D call. Germline CDR1 and CDR2: SGDLS and YYNGEE. This CDR3 has 15 residues. V lost 0 bases and J lost 0, with 9 bases in between. The CDR3 sequence is CASSVAGSMNTEAFF. The CDR3 nucleotides read TGTGCCAGCAGCGTAGCAGGTTCGATGAACACTGAAGCTTTCTTT.

V gene TRBV7-3 combines with J gene TRBJ2-3, with TRBD1 matching 9 bases. This CDR3 contains 13 residues. The V segment lost 5 bases and the J segment 9 bases; nucleotides outside the gene matches: 6. From germline, CDR1 is SGHTA and CDR2 FQGTGA. DNA of the CDR3: TGTGCCAGCAGCGCCGGGACAGGGAGGACGCAGTATTTT. The encoded protein is CASSAGTGRTQYF.

The V and J genes are TRBV7-2 and TRBJ2-7, with D unresolved. This CDR3 comprises 14 residues. V lost 4 bases and J lost 1, with 11 bases in between. CDR1 and CDR2 (germline): SGHTA, FQGNSA. CDR3 region: CASSSNQVSYEQYF. The CDR3 region has the DNA TGTGCCAGCAGCTCGAACCAGGTTTCCTACGAGCAGTACTTC. The whole variable domain, filled in from reference TRBV7-2 and TRBJ2-7, reads GAGVSQSPSNKVTEKGKDVELRCDPISGHTALYWYRQSLGQGLEFLIYFQGNSAPDKSGLPSDRFSAERTGGSVSTLTIQRTQQEDSAVYLCASSSNQVSYEQYFGPGTRLTVT.

The V gene is TRBV19, the J gene TRBJ2-1; TRBD2 aligns across 12 bases. The V and J ends lost 9 bases and 6 bases, in that order; junction bases with no gene match: 15. Germline lookup yields CDR1 LNHDA and CDR2 SQIVND (reference sequence). The CDR3 has 17 residues. In DNA, the CDR3 is TGTGCCAGAATGAATGGGGCTAGCGGGGGGGAAATCAATGAGCAGTTCTTC. As protein: CARMNGASGGEINEQFF.

The chain recombines TRBV7-9 with TRBJ1-3, with TRBD1 matching 8 bases. The V segment lost 1 base and the J segment 0 bases; nucleotides outside the gene matches: 5. The germline V gene has CDR1 SEHNR and CDR2 FQNEAQ (reference sequence). The CDR3 is 17 residues long. The CDR3 region has the DNA TGTGCCAGCAGCTTAGGACAGGGGATTCGCTCTGGAAACACCATATATTTT. Translation gives CASSLGQGIRSGNTIYF. The full variable domain, rest sourced from reference TRBV7-9 and TRBJ1-3, is DTGVSQNPRHKITKRGQNVTFRCDPISEHNRLYWYRQTLGQGPEFLTYFQNEAQLEKSRLLSDRFSAERPKGSFSTLEIQRTEQGDSAMYLCASSLGQGIRSGNTIYFGEGSWLTVV.

The chain combines TRBV7-2 with TRBJ2-7, with a weak D call TRBD1 (5 bases). The V and J ends lost 2 bases and 3 bases respectively, with 8 bases between them. Germline loops: CDR1 SGHTA, CDR2 FQGNSA. The CDR3 runs to 13 residues. The CDR3 loop is CASSLSDSYEQYF. CDR3 coding DNA: TGTGCCAGCAGCTTAAGCGACAGCTACGAGCAGTACTTC. The full variable domain, with the rest looked up from reference TRBV7-2 and TRBJ2-7, is GAGVSQSPSNKVTEKGKDVELRCDPISGHTALYWYRQSLGQGLEFLIYFQGNSAPDKSGLPSDRFSAERTGGSVSTLTIQRTQQEDSAVYLCASSLSDSYEQYFGPGTRLTVT.

This chain links TRBV5-1 with TRBJ2-3; maybe TRBD1 (5 bases). This CDR3 region has 13 residues. Between the trimmed V and J ends, which lost 6 bases and 2 bases, there was a span of 10 bases. CDR1 SGHRS and CDR2 YFSETQ come from the germline V gene. The CDR3, as DNA: TGCGCCAGCACCAGGGTACCCACAGATACGCAGTATTTT. This encodes CASTRVPTDTQYF.

J is TRBJ2-7 and V is TRBV3-1 (or the pseudogene TRBV3-2), with D possibly being TRBD1 (5 bases). This CDR3 is 12 amino acids long. V lost 0 bases and J lost 10, with 10 bases in between. Germline CDR1 LGHDT, CDR2 YNNKEL (reference sequence). CDR3 nucleotides: TGTGCCAGCAGCCAAGATCCCAGGGTCCAGTACTTC. As protein: CASSQDPRVQYF.

J is TRBJ2-7 and V is TRBV2; possible D gene TRBD2, 6 bases. Germline CDR1 and CDR2: SNHLY and FYNNEI. The V gene lost 8 bases and the J gene lost 6 bases, with 14 bases spanning the gap. The CDR3 runs 12 residues. This chain's CDR3 is CASEVEGSEQYF. Written as DNA, the CDR3 is TGTGCCAGCGAGGTGGAGGGGAGCGAGCAGTACTTC.

The table lists this clone with a count of one. The chain links TRBV27 to TRBJ1-3; D is ambiguous. The CDR3 spans 18 residues. V was pared by 0 bases and J by 4 bases, with 19 bases between. CDR1 is MNHEY and CDR2 is SMNVEV in the germline V gene (reference sequence). DNA for the CDR3: TGTGCCAGCAGTTTATCCGGGTTGGTAGCCTCTTACGGAAACACCATATATTTT. Protein product: CASSLSGLVASYGNTIYF.

The chain combines TRBV19 with TRBJ2-2; 9 positions match TRBD2. This CDR3 has 14 amino acids. Germline V gene sequence: CDR1 LNHDA, CDR2 SQIVND (reference sequence). Trimming at V came to 3 bases and at J to 4 bases, leaving 0 bases not matched to a gene. CDR3 in amino acids: CASSMRGGTGELFF. CDR3 nucleotide sequence: TGTGCCAGTAGTATGCGGGGGGGCACCGGGGAGCTGTTTTTT.

The gene calls are TRBV28 and TRBJ1-6, with D maybe TRBD1 (6 bases). The CDR3 has 14 residues. The germline V gene has CDR1 MDHEN and CDR2 SYDVKM. V was shortened by 6 bases and J by 9 bases, with 15 bases between the two germline ends. CDR3 residues: CASSPQGRSSPLHF. CDR3 DNA sequence: TGTGCCAGCAGCCCCCAGGGGAGAAGTTCACCCCTCCACTTT.

The chain carries TRBV6-5 and TRBJ1-5, with a weak D call TRBD1 (6 bases). The CDR3 has 13 residues. The germline V and J ends were trimmed by 4 bases and 7 bases, with 11 bases remaining between them. The V gene's germline CDR1 is MNHEY and CDR2 SVGAGI. The CDR3 nucleotides read TGTGCCAGCAGTTCGAACAGGGTCCAGCCCCAGCATTTT. It yields the protein CASSSNRVQPQHF.

The V and J genes are TRBV5-4 and TRBJ1-6; 11 positions agree with TRBD1. V lost 4 bases and J lost 9; bases outside the gene matches: 6. The CDR3 sequence is 15 residues long. Germline V CDR1 and CDR2: SGHNT, YYREEE (reference sequence). CDR3 loop: CASSLGQGASSPLHF. CDR3 in DNA: TGTGCCAGCAGCCTAGGACAGGGGGCTTCTTCACCCCTCCACTTT.

The chain has TRBV7-2 and TRBJ1-6; 9 nucleotides align to TRBD1. Trimming removed 4 bases from V and 9 bases from J; junction bases left unmatched: 4. Germline V gene data show CDR1 as SGHTA and CDR2 as FQGNSA. The CDR3 is 14 residues long. This CDR3 reads CASSSGTGISPLHF. Here the CDR3 DNA reads TGTGCCAGCAGCTCCGGGACAGGGATTTCACCCCTCCACTTT.

The chain is built from TRBV28 and TRBJ2-1; 11 bases are a match to TRBD2. With V trimmed by 0 bases and J by 4 bases, 2 bases remained unmatched. Germline V gene lookup returns CDR1 MDHEN and CDR2 SYDVKM. CDR3 length equals 16 residues. CDR3 bases: TGTGCCAGCAGTTTATGGACTAGCGGGGCATACAATGAGCAGTTCTTC. It translates to CASSLWTSGAYNEQFF.

This clone is a singleton in its sample. The V and J genes are TRBV7-9 and TRBJ2-3; 8 nucleotides line up with TRBD1. V lost 5 bases to trimming and J lost 2 bases; unmatched junction nucleotides: 6. The CDR3 contains 15 residues. Per germline, CDR1 SEHNR and CDR2 FQNEAQ (reference sequence). The DNA for the CDR3 is TGTGCCAGCAGCCCGCGGACAGGGACCACAGATACGCAGTATTTT. Translating it yields CASSPRTGTTDTQYF.

The chain links TRBV28 to TRBJ2-6, with TRBD1 as a possible D gene (5 bases). The CDR3 runs 14 residues. Germline V CDR1 and CDR2: MDHEN, SYDVKM. V was trimmed by 8 bases and J by 3 bases, leaving 11 bases between them. Written as DNA, the CDR3 is TGTGCCAGCCTAGGGGTTGGTGGGGCCAACGTCCTGACTTTC. It is translated as CASLGVGGANVLTF.

The CDR3 region is CATSDVKETQYF. The CDR3 DNA reads TGTGCCACCAGTGATGTAAAAGAGACCCAGTACTTC. This rearrangement joins TRBV24-1 to TRBJ2-5; D gene unclear. Trimming stripped 3 bases from V and 3 bases from J, with 4 bases between. CDR3 length: 12 residues. From germline, CDR1 is KGHDR and CDR2 SFDVKD.

This chain joins TRBV5-1 and TRBJ1-4; D gene uncertain. Germline-derived CDR1 and CDR2 are SGHRS and YFSETQ. V was cut by 0 bases and J by 8 bases, with 17 bases left in between. The CDR3 consists of 16 residues. CDR3 loop: CASSLDGTAGGEKLFF. The CDR3 nucleotides are TGCGCCAGCAGCTTGGACGGTACAGCGGGCGGCGAAAAACTGTTTTTT.

This chain uses TRBV4-1 with TRBJ2-3, with 7 bases that match TRBD1. With V trimmed by 2 bases and J by 0 bases, 2 bases remained unmatched. Per germline, CDR1 MGHRA and CDR2 YSYEKL. The CDR3 extends over 15 amino acids. The CDR3 nucleotides read TGCGCCAGCAGCCAACCGGACAGGAGCACAGATACGCAGTATTTT. Its protein is CASSQPDRSTDTQYF.

The V gene is TRBV6-5, the J gene TRBJ2-1, with 10 bases aligning to TRBD2. The CDR3 sequence is 14 residues long. V shed 6 bases, J shed 15 bases, and the junction held 14 bases outside the gene matches. Germline V gene data show CDR1 as MNHEY and CDR2 as SVGAGI. CDR3: CASSDLTSGALPFF. The CDR3, as DNA: TGTGCCAGCAGCGACCTCACTAGCGGGGCTTTACCGTTCTTC.

The V gene is TRBV11-3, the J gene TRBJ2-7; 8 bases match TRBD1. V lost 7 bases to trimming and J lost 3 bases; unmatched junction nucleotides: 11. The CDR3 is made up of 15 amino acids. Germline CDR1 and CDR2: SGHNT and YENEEA. In nucleotides, the CDR3 is TGTGCCAGCACCTCACCAGACAGGGGAGACTACGAGCAGTACTTC. Its translation is CASTSPDRGDYEQYF.

This clone is a singleton in its sample. This chain uses TRBV5-5 with TRBJ2-6, with TRBD1 as a possible D gene (6 bases). This CDR3 region has 19 residues. V was pared by 3 bases and J by 0 bases, with 19 bases between. Germline CDR1 SGHKS, CDR2 YYEKEE (reference sequence). The CDR3 nucleotides are TGTGCCAGCAGCTCCTCCCCAGGGGCCCCCAACTCTGGGGCCAACGTCCTGACTTTC. As protein: CASSSSPGAPNSGANVLTF.

The rearrangement uses TRBV6-5 and TRBJ1-6; D is perhaps TRBD1 (5 bases). The length of the CDR3 is 12 residues. V lost 7 bases, J lost 9 bases, and 10 bases lay in between. Germline lookup yields CDR1 MNHEY and CDR2 SVGAGI. The chain's CDR3 is CASTREGSPLHF. CDR3 DNA sequence: TGTGCCAGCACCAGGGAGGGTTCACCCCTCCACTTT.

The rearrangement joins TRBV6-5 to TRBJ1-5; 7 bases align to TRBD1. The CDR3 spans 14 residues. V lost 6 bases to trimming and J lost 3 bases; unmatched junction nucleotides: 5. CDR1 is MNHEY, CDR2 SVGAGI, per germline. CDR3 protein: CASRPGQDNQPQHF. CDR3 sequence (DNA): TGTGCCAGCAGACCTGGACAGGACAATCAGCCCCAGCATTTT.

This chain joins TRBV27 and TRBJ1-1; D is possibly TRBD1 (5 bases). CDR3 length equals 12 residues. CDR1 and CDR2 (germline): MNHEY, SMNVEV (reference sequence). With 8 bases removed from V and 2 bases from J, the gap between germline ends came to 9 bases. Written as DNA, the CDR3 is TGTGCCAGCGGGGGGAGAAACACTGAAGCTTTCTTT. Protein product: CASGGRNTEAFF.

A single count supports this clone. As DNA, the CDR3 is TGTGCCAGCAGCGAATTCAGGGTCACAATGAACACTGAAGCTTTCTTT. The encoded protein is CASSEFRVTMNTEAFF. V is TRBV5-4 and J is TRBJ1-1; D might be TRBD1 (5 bases). Germline lookup yields CDR1 SGHNT and CDR2 YYREEE (reference sequence). The CDR3 is made up of 16 amino acids. The V end was cut by 4 bases, the J end by 0 bases, with 16 bases between.